This T cell receptor (beta chain) was retrieved from a study of CD8 T cells in ankylosing spondylitis. Whole-study findings and limits: Peripheral blood held disease-linked clones only at relatively low frequency, and these were CD8+.

Using quantitative 5'-RACE with molecular barcodes, the authors made TCR beta libraries. TCRdb recomputed calls from the 5' RACE reads with MiXCR, one row per CDR3 protein. The sample yields around 230,000 distinct CDR3 sequences, 8% to 9.5% seen once. The germline gives CDR1 SEHNR, CDR2 FQNEAQ (reference sequence). The ends were cut back, 5 bases at V and 5 bases at J, with 10 bases in the middle. The CDR3 is 13 amino acids. Many counts were recorded for this clonotype. Its specificity is unknown. The J gene is TRBJ2-1, the V gene TRBV7-9; D is ambiguous. What was sequenced was blood, either unsorted or a sorted T cell fraction (not recorded which). The TCR sequence derives from a male donor with ankylosing spondylitis or in good health (not recorded which). CDR3 in amino acids: CASSRLGDNEQFF. CDR3 nucleotides: TGTGCCAGCAGCCGCCTAGGAGACAATGAGCAGTTCTTC.